One sample yielded the 28 T cell receptor beta chains listed below, sequenced in a study of response to subunit inactivated influenza vaccine. TCRdb itself ran the RT-PCR reads through MiXCR, one entry per CDR3 protein. The repertoire holds hundreds of thousands of distinct CDR3 sequences, with 15% to 18% as singletons. The source material was PBMCs from blood, sampled less than 13 days after vaccination. All receptors derive from a man aged 45-65 years who received an inactivated influenza vaccine.

The V gene is TRBV3-1, the J gene TRBJ1-1; D is ambiguous. Trimming left V 0 bases short and J 5 bases short, with 13 bases between. The germline gives CDR1 LGHDT, CDR2 YNNKEL (reference sequence). The CDR3 contains 15 residues. This CDR3 is CASSQERVLRTEAFF. In DNA, the CDR3 is TGTGCCAGCAGCCAAGAAAGGGTATTGAGGACTGAAGCTTTCTTT. The full variable domain, rest sourced from reference TRBV3-1 and TRBJ1-1, is DTAVSQTPKYLVTQMGNDKSIKCEQNLGHDTMYWYKQDSKKFLKIMFSYNNKELIINETVPNRFSPKSPDKAHLNLHINSLELGDSAVYFCASSQERVLRTEAFFGQGTRLTVV.

This clonotype occurred a few times. J is TRBJ2-5 and V is TRBV5-1; the match to TRBD1 covers 10 bases. The CDR3 is made up of 15 amino acids. The V segment lost 2 bases and the J segment 6 bases; nucleotides outside the gene matches: 7. Per germline, CDR1 SGHRS and CDR2 YFSETQ. CDR3 bases: TGCGCCAGCAGCTTCCAGGAGGGACAGGGGCAGACCCAGTACTTC. Amino acid sequence: CASSFQEGQGQTQYF.

This clonotype was detected a few times. V is TRBV6-1 and J is TRBJ2-3, with D tentatively TRBD2 (7 bases). The CDR3 sequence is 14 residues long. CDR1 is MNHNS, CDR2 SASEGT, per germline. Between the trimmed V and J ends, which lost 7 bases and 1 base, there was a span of 12 bases. The CDR3 here is CASNRGARTDTQYF. In DNA form, the CDR3 reads TGTGCCAGCAACCGGGGGGCCCGCACAGATACGCAGTATTTT.

The V call is TRBV29-1, the J call TRBJ2-5; maybe TRBD2 (6 bases). CDR3 length: 13 amino acids. The V end lost 3 bases, the J end lost 5 bases, and 13 bases lay between the germline ends. Germline assignment: CDR1 SQVTM and CDR2 ANQGSEA. In DNA, the CDR3 is TGCAGCGTTGACCTTACTAGCCTGGAGACCCAGTACTTC. Encoded protein: CSVDLTSLETQYF.

This clonotype was recorded many times. The CDR3 DNA reads as TGCGCCAGCAGCCCCGGATGGGGGACCGGGGAGCTGTTTTTT. Translation gives CASSPGWGTGELFF. The rearrangement uses TRBV5-1 and TRBJ2-2; D is tentatively TRBD1 or TRBD2 (5 bases each). In germline, CDR1 is SGHRS, CDR2 YFSETQ. The CDR3 length is 14 residues. Deletions cut 4 bases from V and 5 bases from J, with 12 bases between.

This clonotype was seen only a few times. The rearrangement links TRBV7-8 to TRBJ2-5, with 7 bases aligning to TRBD2. Germline CDR1 and CDR2: SGHVS and FQNEAQ. Trimming took 0 bases from V and 7 from J; bases not matched to a gene: 11. CDR3 size: 16 residues. CDR3 loop: CASSLALGGGPSTQYF. The CDR3 region has the DNA TGTGCCAGCAGCTTAGCGCTGGGGGGAGGGCCTTCGACCCAGTACTTC.

In this sample, this clonotype turned up a few times. The chain couples TRBV9 to TRBJ2-2; 13 bases align to TRBD2. This CDR3 spans 18 amino acids. Germline V gene data show CDR1 as SGDLS and CDR2 as YYNGEE. V shed 0 bases and J 3 bases; nucleotides not matched to a gene: 5. The CDR3 is CASSVVGTSGKDTGELFF. The CDR3 DNA is TGTGCCAGCAGCGTAGTCGGGACTAGCGGGAAGGACACCGGGGAGCTGTTTTTT.

This clonotype occurred a few times. This chain links TRBV7-2 with TRBJ2-4, with D possibly being TRBD1 (7 bases). The CDR3 length is 17 residues. The V and J ends lost 1 base and 0 bases respectively, with 13 bases between them. Germline V CDR1 and CDR2: SGHTA, FQGNSA. CDR3 region: CASSLGAGGLAKNIQYF. CDR3 DNA: TGTGCCAGCAGCTTAGGGGCAGGGGGGCTAGCCAAAAACATTCAGTACTTC.

The chain has TRBV20-1 and TRBJ1-2; TRBD1 might be the D (5 bases). The CDR3 length is 14 residues. V dropped 1 base and J dropped 8 bases, with 17 bases sitting between them. Germline CDR1 reads DFQATT; CDR2 reads SNEGSKA (reference sequence). The CDR3 region has the DNA TGCAGTGCTAGAGTTCCGGGGGGAAGAATCGGCTACACCTTC. This gives the protein CSARVPGGRIGYTF.

At least ten counts were recorded for this clonotype. This chain connects TRBV20-1 to TRBJ1-1; D ambiguous. Germline lookup yields CDR1 DFQATT and CDR2 SNEGSKA (reference sequence). V lost 3 bases, J lost 1 base, and 12 bases lay in between. The CDR3 has 14 residues. DNA of the CDR3: TGCAGTGCTAGTACTTGGGGTACGAACACTGAAGCTTTCTTT. Its translation is CSASTWGTNTEAFF.

J is TRBJ1-2 and V is TRBV3-1; TRBD1 matches at 10 bases. The length of the CDR3 is 15 residues. The germline CDR1 and CDR2 sequences are LGHDT and YNNKEL (reference sequence). Trimming at V came to 4 bases and at J to 4 bases, leaving 6 bases not matched to a gene. CDR3 sequence: CASSPRDRGSYGYTF. CDR3 nucleotides: TGTGCCAGCAGCCCCCGGGACAGGGGATCCTATGGCTACACCTTC.

Only a few counts were recorded for this clonotype. The chain carries TRBV20-1 and TRBJ2-6; the D is unclear. The CDR3 runs to 15 residues. Germline V gives CDR1 DFQATT, CDR2 SNEGSKA (reference sequence). The ends were cut back, 1 base at V and 0 bases at J, with 7 bases in the middle. The CDR3 protein is CSARARSSGANVLTF. CDR3 DNA: TGCAGTGCTAGAGCCCGTAGCTCTGGGGCCAACGTCCTGACTTTC.

The rearrangement links TRBV5-1 to TRBJ2-3; possibly TRBD1 for D (7 bases). The V end was cut by 6 bases, the J end by 4 bases, with 15 bases between. The CDR3 is 14 residues long. In germline, CDR1 is SGHRS, CDR2 YFSETQ. CDR3 region: CASNNRGGADTQYF. The CDR3 bases are TGCGCCAGCAACAACAGGGGCGGGGCAGATACGCAGTATTTT.

The chain is built from TRBV5-4 and TRBJ2-1; D is ambiguous. CDR1 is SGHNT, CDR2 YYREEE, per germline (reference sequence). There are 15 residues in the CDR3. V was trimmed by 4 bases and J by 0 bases, leaving 11 bases between them. CDR3 sequence: CASSPTLSSYNEQFF. The CDR3 nucleotides are TGTGCCAGCAGCCCAACCCTGAGCTCCTACAATGAGCAGTTCTTC.

The genes are TRBV12-3 or TRBV12-4 and TRBJ1-1, with 8 bases matching TRBD1. This CDR3 has 15 residues. The J segment lost 5 bases and the V segment lost 3 bases, leaving 8 bases of the junction unmatched. CDR3 residues: CASSFWQGAATEAFF. The CDR3 DNA is TGTGCCAGCAGTTTTTGGCAGGGGGCAGCTACTGAAGCTTTCTTT.

There are many counts of this clonotype. This chain connects TRBV27 to TRBJ2-7; 7 positions agree with TRBD1. The V segment lost 5 bases and the J segment 7 bases; nucleotides outside the gene matches: 2. CDR3 size: 11 residues. Looked up from germline, CDR1 is MNHEY and CDR2 is SMNVEV (reference sequence). CDR3: CASSEGQEQYF. CDR3 sequence (DNA): TGTGCCAGCAGTGAGGGACAGGAGCAGTACTTC.

The genes are TRBV20-1 and TRBJ1-2; D is uncertain. The CDR3 extends over 13 amino acids. V was cut by 0 bases and J by 8 bases, with 13 bases left in between. The germline CDR1 and CDR2 sequences are DFQATT and SNEGSKA (reference sequence). CDR3 sequence reads: CSARDHRHWGYTF. The DNA of the CDR3 is TGCAGTGCTAGAGATCACCGGCATTGGGGCTACACCTTC.

This clonotype has just a few counts. The chain employs TRBV20-1 and TRBJ2-5; D is ambiguous. This CDR3 has 12 amino acids. Between the trimmed V and J ends, which lost 6 bases and 3 bases, there was a span of 11 bases. Germline CDR1 reads DFQATT; CDR2 reads SNEGSKA (reference sequence). CDR3: CSALVREETQYF. The CDR3 bases are TGCAGTGCACTTGTAAGGGAAGAGACCCAGTACTTC.

The chain employs TRBV7-3 and TRBJ2-3; 7 bases fit TRBD2. The CDR3 sequence is 16 residues long. Trimming took 3 bases from V and 4 from J; bases not matched to a gene: 10. Germline V gene sequence: CDR1 SGHTA, CDR2 FQGTGA. CDR3 loop: CASSFLAGDGADTQYF. The DNA of the CDR3 is TGTGCCAGCAGCTTTTTGGCGGGAGATGGGGCAGATACGCAGTATTTT.

This clonotype was seen only a few times. This CDR3 reads CASSDRTGANVLTF. CDR3 nucleotide sequence: TGTGCCAGCAGTGATAGGACTGGGGCCAACGTCCTGACTTTC. This chain connects TRBV2 to TRBJ2-6; D remains ambiguous. The CDR3 consists of 14 residues. Germline lookup yields CDR1 SNHLY and CDR2 FYNNEI. Trimming removed 3 bases from V and 2 bases from J, with 5 bases in between.

This clonotype showed up just a few times. The chain is built from TRBV12-3 or TRBV12-4 and TRBJ2-7, with 10 bases fitting TRBD1. V shed 5 bases and J 3 bases; nucleotides not matched to a gene: 4. CDR3 length: 14 amino acids. In DNA form, the CDR3 reads TGTGCCAGCAGTGGGGACAGGGGCCACTACGAGCAGTACTTC. Residues: CASSGDRGHYEQYF.

The rearrangement uses TRBV28 and TRBJ2-3; D may be TRBD2 (5 bases). Germline V CDR1 and CDR2: MDHEN, SYDVKM. The germline V and J ends were trimmed by 3 bases and 6 bases, with 10 bases remaining between them. The CDR3 has 13 residues. The CDR3 nucleotides are TGTGCCAGCAGTTTTGTGGTAGCGGATACGCAGTATTTT. Its translation: CASSFVVADTQYF.

There are many counts of this clonotype. The CDR3 reads CSVGASGTGGELFF. For the CDR3, the DNA is TGCAGCGTGGGGGCTAGCGGGACGGGCGGGGAGCTGTTTTTT. The chain combines TRBV29-1 with TRBJ2-2, with 9 positions matching TRBD2. The CDR3 runs to 14 residues. J was trimmed by 7 bases and V by 6 bases; bases with no gene match: 9. Germline V gene sequence: CDR1 SQVTM, CDR2 ANQGSEA.

Ten or more counts support this clonotype. This CDR3 is CSARESSGTYNEQFF. CDR3 sequence (DNA): TGCAGTGCTAGAGAGTCAAGCGGGACCTACAATGAGCAGTTCTTC. The chain links TRBV20-1 to TRBJ2-1; the match to TRBD2 covers 7 bases. With V trimmed by 0 bases and J by 2 bases, 4 bases remained unmatched. CDR3 length equals 15 residues. The germline V gene has CDR1 DFQATT and CDR2 SNEGSKA (reference sequence).

The chain employs TRBV5-5 and TRBJ1-1; D call uncertain. The germline gives CDR1 SGHKS, CDR2 YYEKEE (reference sequence). V gave up 9 bases and J gave up 3 bases, with 15 bases separating them. The CDR3 is 13 residues long. The CDR3 sequence: CAMGAGVDTEAFF. The CDR3 DNA reads as TGTGCCATGGGCGCTGGCGTGGACACTGAAGCTTTCTTT.

This rearrangement joins TRBV20-1 to TRBJ2-1; D is uncertain. Germline lookup yields CDR1 DFQATT and CDR2 SNEGSKA (reference sequence). This CDR3 has 15 amino acids. V gave up 1 base and J gave up 0 bases, with 10 bases separating them. CDR3 amino acids: CSARGLQSSYNEQFF. In DNA form, the CDR3 reads TGCAGTGCTAGAGGCCTGCAGAGCTCCTACAATGAGCAGTTCTTC.

The rearrangement joins TRBV28 to TRBJ2-1; tentatively, D is TRBD1 (6 bases). Germline loops: CDR1 MDHEN, CDR2 SYDVKM. The CDR3 sequence is 11 residues long. V was trimmed by 6 bases and J by 10 bases, leaving 10 bases between them. DNA of the CDR3: TGTGCCAGCAGGACAGGAAGAGAGCAGTTCTTC. The encoded protein is CASRTGREQFF.

A few counts support this clonotype. This chain links TRBV2 with TRBJ2-7; D is undetermined. V lost 6 bases to trimming and J lost 4 bases, with 16 bases between them. CDR3 size: 14 residues. Germline CDR1 reads SNHLY; CDR2 reads FYNNEI. The CDR3 sequence: CASRAGDVGYEQYF. In DNA, the CDR3 is TGTGCCAGCAGGGCAGGCGATGTGGGATACGAGCAGTACTTC.